These 19 T cell receptor beta chains were sequenced from one sample in a study of blood T cell repertoires in COVID-19 (dated by TCRdb to 2020 to 2021). Libraries were made using the immunoSEQ multiplex PCR assay. In its TCRdb copy, this immuneACCESS table keeps in-frame sequences only and misses some clones. Where compared with another copy, unresolved V genes explain less than half of these, and the others have no known cause. The sample data list 200,000 to 250,000 clones, and about 84% of these were observed just once. Roughly 13% of the sample goes to the ten largest clones. The sample was peripheral blood. The receptors derive from a human donor in a cohort sampled during active COVID-19.

This clone was recorded at least ten times. The CDR3 coding sequence is TGTGCCAGCGGGTCGACAGGGGTAAGCACTGAAGCTTTCTTT. The encoded protein is CASGSTGVSTEAFF. The chain has TRBV7-9 and TRBJ1-1, with TRBD1 matching over 8 bases. The V segment lost 8 bases and the J segment 4 bases; nucleotides outside the gene matches: 9. Germline V CDR1 and CDR2: SEHNR, FQNEAQ (reference sequence). This CDR3 region has 14 residues.

CDR3 coding DNA: TGTGCCAGCAGCTTAGCGGGAGGGCCTGTAGGCACAGATACGCAGTATTTT. Its translation: CASSLAGGPVGTDTQYF. The V gene is TRBV7-8, the J gene TRBJ2-3; 7 bases are a match to TRBD2. The CDR3 loop spans 17 amino acids. Germline loops: CDR1 SGHVS, CDR2 FQNEAQ. With 0 bases clipped from V and 1 base from J, the junction kept 7 bases outside the gene matches.

The chain recombines TRBV2 with TRBJ2-2; D is perhaps TRBD2 (7 bases). V was shortened by 8 bases and J by 3 bases, with 16 bases between the two germline ends. The CDR3 runs 15 residues. Per germline, CDR1 SNHLY and CDR2 FYNNEI. The DNA for the CDR3 is TGTGCCAGCGGCGGGGGCGGGGAGGACACCGGGGAGCTGTTTTTT. Its translation is CASGGGGEDTGELFF.

This chain uses TRBV25-1 with TRBJ2-1; possible D gene TRBD2, 5 bases. The length of the CDR3 is 17 residues. From germline, CDR1 is MGHDK and CDR2 SYGVNS. V was cut by 2 bases and J by 4 bases, with 18 bases left in between. The CDR3 region has the DNA TGTGCCAGCAGTGAAGGGTTTGAGGGAGTCGGATACAATGAGCAGTTCTTC. Translating gives CASSEGFEGVGYNEQFF.

This clone is a singleton in its sample. The rearrangement uses TRBV18 and TRBJ2-5, with 7 bases aligning to TRBD1. V shed 2 bases, J shed 4 bases, and the junction held 7 bases outside the gene matches. Looked up from germline, CDR1 is KGHSH and CDR2 is LQKENI. The CDR3 is 15 amino acids. CDR3 residues: CASSPTGQLRETQYF. The CDR3 nucleotides read TGTGCCAGCTCACCAACGGGACAGCTACGAGAGACCCAGTACTTC.

This clone has more than one count but fewer than ten. The V call is TRBV5-1, the J call TRBJ2-3, with TRBD2 as a possible D gene (7 bases). V was pared by 2 bases and J by 2 bases, with 9 bases between. CDR1 SGHRS and CDR2 YFSETQ come from the germline V gene. The CDR3 consists of 14 residues. This CDR3 is CASSLGGVTDTQYF. In nucleotides, the CDR3 is TGCGCCAGCAGCTTAGGGGGGGTCACAGATACGCAGTATTTT.

The gene calls are TRBV18 and TRBJ2-7; TRBD1 agrees at 10 bases. J lost 7 bases, V lost 3 bases, and 12 bases had no gene match. CDR1 KGHSH and CDR2 LQKENI come from the germline V gene. This CDR3 spans 16 amino acids. This CDR3 reads CASSPRQGATLGEQYF. The CDR3 region has the DNA TGTGCCAGCTCACCGAGACAGGGGGCCACTTTGGGGGAGCAGTACTTC.

The chain joins TRBV2 to TRBJ2-1; tentatively, D is TRBD2 (6 bases). CDR1 and CDR2 (germline): SNHLY, FYNNEI. The CDR3 extends over 13 amino acids. The V gene lost 6 bases and the J gene lost 6 bases, with 12 bases spanning the gap. Written as DNA, the CDR3 is TGTGCCAGCAGCCAGACTAGGGGCAATGAGCAGTTCTTC. As protein: CASSQTRGNEQFF.

J is TRBJ2-7 and V is TRBV27, with D perhaps matching TRBD1 (6 bases). V dropped 1 base and J dropped 6 bases, with 13 bases sitting between them. The CDR3 covers 14 residues. The V gene's germline CDR1 is MNHEY and CDR2 SMNVEV (reference sequence). The CDR3 bases are TGTGCCAGCAGTTTATTGTTGGGGACACTCGAGCAGTACTTC. This encodes CASSLLLGTLEQYF.

The rearrangement links TRBV20-1 to TRBJ2-5; D not resolved. The germline gives CDR1 DFQATT, CDR2 SNEGSKA (reference sequence). V was shortened by 4 bases and J by 2 bases, with 5 bases between the two germline ends. There are 11 residues in the CDR3. The CDR3 reads CSANSQETQYF. CDR3 bases: TGCAGTGCTAATTCGCAAGAGACCCAGTACTTC.

This clone was counted a single time. The chain uses TRBV27 and TRBJ2-7; 7 bases are shared with TRBD1. Germline V lookup: CDR1 MNHEY, CDR2 SMNVEV (reference sequence). CDR3 size: 13 residues. Trimming removed 8 bases from V and 3 bases from J; junction bases left unmatched: 7. Here the CDR3 DNA reads TGTGCCAGCCACCCACAGGGGTACTACGAGCAGTACTTC. The encoded protein is CASHPQGYYEQYF.

This chain joins TRBV19 and TRBJ2-7, with 7 bases identical to TRBD1. The germline V gene encodes CDR1 LNHDA and CDR2 SQIVND (reference sequence). Trimming at V came to 1 base and at J to 5 bases, leaving 5 bases not matched to a gene. This CDR3 comprises 14 residues. DNA of the CDR3: TGTGCCAGTAGTATAGCCAGGGGGAGAGACGAGCAGTACTTC. Translated, it gives CASSIARGRDEQYF.

V gene TRBV3-1 (or the pseudogene TRBV3-2) combines with J gene TRBJ1-2, with TRBD1 matching over 8 bases. Unmatched junction bases numbered 6, after V lost 3 bases and J lost 3 bases. The germline V gene has CDR1 LGHDT and CDR2 YNNKEL (reference sequence). This CDR3 is built from 15 residues. Here the CDR3 reads CASSQSGGGYYGYTF. In DNA form, the CDR3 reads TGTGCCAGCAGCCAGTCAGGGGGCGGGTACTATGGCTACACCTTC.

The gene calls are TRBV6-4 and TRBJ2-5, with 8 bases lining up with TRBD2. This CDR3 has 14 amino acids. With 11 bases clipped from V and 0 bases from J, the junction kept 8 bases outside the gene matches. From germline, CDR1 is MRHNA and CDR2 SNTAGT. This chain's CDR3 is CAYLERGYQETQYF. Here the CDR3 DNA reads TGTGCCTACCTCGAGCGGGGGTACCAAGAGACCCAGTACTTC.

This clone was seen only a few times. The chain employs TRBV25-1 and TRBJ2-5, with unresolved D. This CDR3 is built from 14 residues. Trimming took 1 base from V and 3 from J, leaving 9 bases between them. CDR1 MGHDK and CDR2 SYGVNS come from the germline V gene. Here the CDR3 DNA reads TGTGCCAGCAGTGAATTTACTACCAAAGAGACCCAGTACTTC. Amino acid sequence: CASSEFTTKETQYF.

The chain recombines TRBV12-3 or TRBV12-4 with TRBJ1-2; D unclear. Trimming pared 3 bases from V and 3 bases from J, leaving 8 bases between. The CDR3 has 13 amino acids. The chain's CDR3 is CASSFSRDYGYTF. The CDR3 bases are TGTGCCAGCAGTTTCAGCCGGGACTATGGCTACACCTTC.

V and J are TRBV15 and TRBJ1-6, with no clear D. The CDR3 consists of 16 residues. Trimming pared 1 base from V and 6 bases from J, leaving 13 bases between. CDR1 and CDR2 (germline): LNHNV, YYDKDF (reference sequence). In DNA, the CDR3 is TGTGCCACCAGCAGAGTGAGGTACGGTGGTAATTCACCCCTCCACTTT. Translation gives CATSRVRYGGNSPLHF.

This clone has more than one count but fewer than ten. The V gene is TRBV3-1 (or the pseudogene TRBV3-2), the J gene TRBJ2-2; D gene ambiguous. CDR3 length: 16 amino acids. The germline gives CDR1 LGHDT, CDR2 YNNKEL (reference sequence). The V end lost 0 bases, the J end lost 6 bases, and 14 bases lay between the germline ends. The CDR3: CASSQDSRFSPGELFF. In DNA form, the CDR3 reads TGTGCCAGCAGCCAAGATAGTAGATTTAGTCCCGGGGAGCTGTTTTTT.

Note on this clone: Other DNA sequences in this sample translate to the same CDR3. J is TRBJ1-5 and V is TRBV2; D not resolved. CDR1 and CDR2 (germline): SNHLY, FYNNEI. The CDR3 has 13 amino acids. V lost 4 bases and J 4 bases, leaving 8 bases between the germline ends. The CDR3 is CASSGGVNQPQHF. In DNA form, the CDR3 reads TGTGCCAGCAGTGGGGGAGTTAATCAGCCCCAGCATTTT.